This TCR beta chain originates from a study of follicular helper T cells after annual influenza vaccination. V was trimmed by 2 bases and J by 4 bases, leaving 12 bases between them. Germline V CDR1 and CDR2: GTSNPN, SVGIG (reference sequence). The CDR3 loop spans 14 amino acids. The table came from immunoSEQ multiplex PCR; TCRdb's copy has only in-frame clones and leaves some out. The sample holds several thousand clones, roughly four fifths seen once. As for this clone: Its specificity is not known.

The sample's time point: 2015-2016 season, 7 days after influenza vaccination. Study-level points and caveats: Just about 10-22% of cells analyzed had recovered productive TCRB sequences.

This material consisted of CXCR5- memory CD4+ T cells sorted from blood, taken 7 days after influenza vaccination. The TCR originated in an adult who received the influenza vaccine. The chain employs TRBV30 and TRBJ1-3, with D possibly TRBD1 on 6 matching bases. CDR3 protein: CAWSPTGSGNTIYF. The CDR3 DNA reads TGTGCCTGGAGTCCCACAGGGTCCGGAAACACCATATATTTT.